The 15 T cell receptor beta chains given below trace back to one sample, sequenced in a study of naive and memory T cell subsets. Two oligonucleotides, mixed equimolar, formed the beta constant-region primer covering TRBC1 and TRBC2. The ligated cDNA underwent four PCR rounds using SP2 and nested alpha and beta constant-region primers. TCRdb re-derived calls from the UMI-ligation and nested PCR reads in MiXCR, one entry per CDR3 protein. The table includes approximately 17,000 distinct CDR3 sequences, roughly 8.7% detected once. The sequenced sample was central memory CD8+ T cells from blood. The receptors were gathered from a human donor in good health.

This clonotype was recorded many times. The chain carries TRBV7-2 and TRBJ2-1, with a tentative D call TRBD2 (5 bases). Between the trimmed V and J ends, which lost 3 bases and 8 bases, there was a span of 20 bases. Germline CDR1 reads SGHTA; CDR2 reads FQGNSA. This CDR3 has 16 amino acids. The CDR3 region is CASSFRRTSPMDEQFF. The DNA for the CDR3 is TGTGCCAGCAGCTTTCGTAGGACTTCGCCCATGGATGAGCAGTTCTTC.

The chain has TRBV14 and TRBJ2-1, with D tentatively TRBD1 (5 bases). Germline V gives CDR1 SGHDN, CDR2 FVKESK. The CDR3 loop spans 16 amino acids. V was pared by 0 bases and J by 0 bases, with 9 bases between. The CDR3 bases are TGTGCCAGCAGCCAAGACGAGACAGACTCCTACAATGAGCAGTTCTTC. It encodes CASSQDETDSYNEQFF.

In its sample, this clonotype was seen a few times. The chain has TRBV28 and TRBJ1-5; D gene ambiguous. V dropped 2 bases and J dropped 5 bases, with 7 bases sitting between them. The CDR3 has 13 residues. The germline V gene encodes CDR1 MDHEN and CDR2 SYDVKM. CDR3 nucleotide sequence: TGTGCCAGCAGTTTAGGCCAGTATCAGCCCCAGCATTTT. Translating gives CASSLGQYQPQHF. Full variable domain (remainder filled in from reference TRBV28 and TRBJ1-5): DVKVTQSSRYLVKRTGEKVFLECVQDMDHENMFWYRQDPGLGLRLIYFSYDVKMKEKGDIPEGYSVSREKKERFSLILESASTNQTSMYLCASSLGQYQPQHFGDGTRLSIL.

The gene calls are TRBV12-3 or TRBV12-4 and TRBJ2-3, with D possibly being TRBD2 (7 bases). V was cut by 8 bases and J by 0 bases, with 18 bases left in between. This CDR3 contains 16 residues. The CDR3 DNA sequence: TGTGCCAGCTGTTATGGACGGGGGGCAAGCACAGATACGCAGTATTTT. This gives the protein CASCYGRGASTDTQYF.

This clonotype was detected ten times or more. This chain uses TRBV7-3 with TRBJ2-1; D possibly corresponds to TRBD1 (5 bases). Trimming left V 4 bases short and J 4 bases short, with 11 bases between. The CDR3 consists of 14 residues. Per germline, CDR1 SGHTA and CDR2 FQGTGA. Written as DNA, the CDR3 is TGTGCCAGCAGCTCAGCTACAGGATACAATGAGCAGTTCTTC. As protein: CASSSATGYNEQFF.

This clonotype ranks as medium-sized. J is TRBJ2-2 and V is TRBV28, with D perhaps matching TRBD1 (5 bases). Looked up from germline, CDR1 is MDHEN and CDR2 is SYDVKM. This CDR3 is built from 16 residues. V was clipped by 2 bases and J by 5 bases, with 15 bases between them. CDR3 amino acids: CASSLRQTVRTGELFF. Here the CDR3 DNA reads TGTGCCAGCAGTTTACGACAGACCGTGAGAACCGGGGAGCTGTTTTTT.

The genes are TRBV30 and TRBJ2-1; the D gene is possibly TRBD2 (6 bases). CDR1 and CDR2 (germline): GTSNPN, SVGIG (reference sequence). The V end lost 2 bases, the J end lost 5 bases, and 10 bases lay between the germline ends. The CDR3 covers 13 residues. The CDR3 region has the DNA TGTGCCTGGAGTAGCGGGCTGAACAATGAGCAGTTCTTC. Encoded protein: CAWSSGLNNEQFF.

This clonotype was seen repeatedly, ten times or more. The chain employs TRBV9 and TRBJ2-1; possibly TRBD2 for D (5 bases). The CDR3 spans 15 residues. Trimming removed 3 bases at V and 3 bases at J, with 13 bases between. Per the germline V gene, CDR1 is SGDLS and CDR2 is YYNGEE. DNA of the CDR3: TGTGCCAGCAGCGCCGGACTGGAGAACTACAATGAGCAGTTCTTC. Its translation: CASSAGLENYNEQFF.

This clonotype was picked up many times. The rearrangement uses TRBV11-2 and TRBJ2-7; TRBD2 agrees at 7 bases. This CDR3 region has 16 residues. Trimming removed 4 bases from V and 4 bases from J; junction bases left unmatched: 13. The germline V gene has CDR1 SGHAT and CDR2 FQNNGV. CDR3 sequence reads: CASSWLWGGLHYEQYF. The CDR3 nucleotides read TGTGCCAGCAGCTGGCTTTGGGGGGGATTACATTACGAGCAGTACTTC. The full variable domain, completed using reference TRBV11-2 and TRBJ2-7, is EAGVAQSPRYKIIEKRQSVAFWCNPISGHATLYWYQQILGQGPKLLIQFQNNGVVDDSQLPKDRFSAERLKGVDSTLKIQPAKLEDSAVYLCASSWLWGGLHYEQYFGPGTRLTVT.

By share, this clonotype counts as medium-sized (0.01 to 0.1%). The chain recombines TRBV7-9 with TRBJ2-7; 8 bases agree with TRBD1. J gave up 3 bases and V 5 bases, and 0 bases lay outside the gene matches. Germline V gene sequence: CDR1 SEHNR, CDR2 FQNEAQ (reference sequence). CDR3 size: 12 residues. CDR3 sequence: CASSGQGYEQYF. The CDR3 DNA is TGTGCCAGCAGCGGACAGGGCTACGAGCAGTACTTC. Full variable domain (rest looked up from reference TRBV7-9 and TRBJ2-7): DTGVSQNPRHKITKRGQNVTFRCDPISEHNRLYWYRQTLGQGPEFLTYFQNEAQLEKSRLLSDRFSAERPKGSFSTLEIQRTEQGDSAMYLCASSGQGYEQYFGPGTRLTVT.

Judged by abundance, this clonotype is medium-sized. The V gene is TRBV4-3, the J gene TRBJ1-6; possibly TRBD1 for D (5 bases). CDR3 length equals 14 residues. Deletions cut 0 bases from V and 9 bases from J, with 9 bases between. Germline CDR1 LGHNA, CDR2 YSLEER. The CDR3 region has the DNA TGCGCCAGCAGCCAAGACAGGGACGCTTCACCCCTCCACTTT. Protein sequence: CASSQDRDASPLHF.

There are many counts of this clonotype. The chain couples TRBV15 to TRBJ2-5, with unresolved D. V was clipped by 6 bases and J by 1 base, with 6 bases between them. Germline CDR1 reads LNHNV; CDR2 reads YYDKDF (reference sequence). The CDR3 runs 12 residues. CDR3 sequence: CATRETQETQYF. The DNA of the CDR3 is TGTGCCACCAGGGAGACCCAAGAGACCCAGTACTTC.

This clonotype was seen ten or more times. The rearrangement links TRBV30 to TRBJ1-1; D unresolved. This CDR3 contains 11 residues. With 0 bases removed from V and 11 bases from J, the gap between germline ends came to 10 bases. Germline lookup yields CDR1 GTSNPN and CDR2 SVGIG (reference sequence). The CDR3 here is CAWSVDSRAFF. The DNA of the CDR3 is TGTGCCTGGAGTGTCGATAGCAGGGCTTTCTTT.

Here the CDR3 DNA reads TGTGCCAGTACCCCCCAGGGAGTAGGGCAGCCCCAGCATTTT. Amino acids: CASTPQGVGQPQHF. This chain uses TRBV19 with TRBJ1-5; a possible D gene is TRBD1 (5 bases). Germline CDR1 LNHDA, CDR2 SQIVND (reference sequence). The V gene lost 7 bases and the J gene lost 7 bases, with 17 bases spanning the gap. The CDR3 consists of 14 residues.

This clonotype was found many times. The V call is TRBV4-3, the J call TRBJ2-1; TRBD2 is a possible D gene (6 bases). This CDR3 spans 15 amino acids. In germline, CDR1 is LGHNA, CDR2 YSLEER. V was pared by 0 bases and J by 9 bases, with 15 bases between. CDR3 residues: CASSQDLGGTSEQFF. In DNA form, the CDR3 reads TGCGCCAGCAGCCAAGATCTTGGCGGGACCAGTGAGCAGTTCTTC.